This T cell receptor (beta chain) was documented in a study of T cell responses to AZD1222 COVID-19 vaccine (dated by TCRdb to the early 2020s). Regarding the complete study: Because spike-specific TCR depth and breadth did not differ between the two schedules, AZD1222 recipients who got a second dose at roughly 4 weeks were pooled with those who got a second dose at roughly 12 weeks. A total of over 230 trial participants underwent TCR sequencing, of whom 207 had received two doses of AZD1222 and 26 had received two doses of the MenACWY control vaccine. Trial participants were enrolled into age subgroups of 18-55, 56-69 and 70-plus years, which contained 148, 28 and 57 TCR-sequenced participants, respectively.

The CDR3 regions of human TCRbeta chains were subjected to immunosequencing. For the original study's pipeline: TCRs in the repertoires were compared against a reference library of SARS-CoV-2-specific TCRs that had been generated with the MIRA antigen-specificity platform. Breadth meant the fraction of unique TCRs that were SARS-CoV-2-associated, whereas depth meant the fraction of total T cells that were SARS-CoV-2-associated. Each spike-specific TCR was assigned to its reactive spike region and to a CD4 or CD8 class using the MIRA data. Log10-transformed breadth and depth values were compared by one-way ANOVA with Sidak's multiple comparisons tests. In TCRdb, the immuneACCESS table is reduced to in-frame sequences with V and J assigned. These tables do not hold every clone; where another copy was compared, an unresolved V gene accounts for under half, and the others remain unexplained. V, J and clone size derive from that table, while D and trimming were established from the DNA sequence. Across this sample there are around 100,000 clones, with around 90% seen only once. Clones ranked in the top ten supply 1.7% of the sample.

Points on this clone: The target of this receptor is not known. No base qualities exist here, and no much larger clone lies one base off it.

CDR1 and CDR2 were assigned from the germline V gene (reference sequence) as SEHNR and FQNEAQ. The CDR3 covers 15 residues, taking in both the cysteine and the phenylalanine. Only the CDR3 portion is preserved as DNA: 45 bases, with reading frame beginning at the first base. V and J are truncated by 3 bases and 4 bases respectively, leaving an intervening sequence of 12 bases. Here is what the overall study found, with its caveats: In the small 56-69-year group, the increase in depth fell short of significance, most likely because of low power. Conclusions about previously exposed vaccinees were limited because only six AZD1222 recipients were SARS-CoV-2 seropositive at baseline. Epitopes outside the regions mutated in the B.1.351 and B.1.1.7 variants were reportedly recognized by nearly half of the unique spike-specific TCRs. Most participants were white British and females outnumbered males, and the authors suggested that clonal diversity may have been underestimated. Because no day 14 peak-response samples were available, repertoires were characterized only after the peak T cell response. The vaccine-associated CD4 TCRs covered the entire spike protein, and the dominant responses fell in regions 160-218 and 743-854. Spike-specific TCR breadth and depth rose significantly after two AZD1222 doses compared with day 0 and with MenACWY recipients.

The time point label, as the study defines it: baseline before first vaccination. Samples from vaccinated people were obtained from the UK trials COV001 and COV002, which included a single-blind randomized controlled phase 2/3 trial of AZD1222 (ChAdOx1 nCoV-19) in healthy adults. For TCRbeta chain sequencing, PBMC samples were collected from trial participants at day 0 and at day 28 after the second dose. The V and J genes are TRBV7-9 and TRBJ2-2, with TRBD2 perhaps the D gene, on 6 matching bases. The sequencing used peripheral blood, collected on day 0 of AZD1222 vaccination. The clonotype comes from an adult in good health. CDR3 loop: CASSLASEFTGELFF. In nucleotides, the sequence is TGTGCCAGCAGCTTGGCTAGCGAGTTCACCGGGGAGCTGTTTTTT.